Below are 24 T cell receptor beta chains sequenced from a single sample in a study of shared clonotypes between healthy human individuals. The table came from immunoSEQ multiplex PCR; TCRdb's copy has only in-frame clones and leaves some out. Of approximately 2.3 million clones listed, approximately 95% are singletons. Material: naive CD4+ T cells from PBMCs. The subset: CD45RA+ positively selected. The receptor set was obtained from a man between 18 and 35 years old in good health. Some clones in this sample may be carry-over from other donors' samples.

J is TRBJ1-5 and V is TRBV7-9, with D perhaps matching TRBD1 (6 bases). The V and J ends lost 1 base and 3 bases respectively, with 10 bases between them. The CDR3 runs to 15 residues. Germline V gene data show CDR1 as SEHNR and CDR2 as FQNEAQ (reference sequence). The CDR3 sequence: CASSLGGLNNQPQHF. As DNA, the CDR3 is TGTGCCAGCAGCTTAGGGGGGCTCAACAATCAGCCCCAGCATTTT.

This chain's CDR3 is CASSFVGLAKNIQYF. CDR3 nucleotide sequence: TGTGCCAGCAGTTTCGTTGGGTTAGCCAAAAACATTCAGTACTTC. This chain links TRBV2 with TRBJ2-4; D not resolved. Trimming left V 5 bases short and J 0 bases short, with 11 bases between. This CDR3 spans 15 amino acids. The germline V gene encodes CDR1 SNHLY and CDR2 FYNNEI.

The J gene is TRBJ1-2, the V gene TRBV2; TRBD1 aligns across 8 bases. This CDR3 is 13 amino acids long. V was pared by 8 bases and J by 5 bases, with 7 bases of the junction left unmatched. Germline assignment: CDR1 SNHLY and CDR2 FYNNEI. CDR3 in DNA: TGTGCCAGCGGAGACAGGGGCCCTTATGGCTACACCTTC. Its translation: CASGDRGPYGYTF.

The chain has TRBV18 and TRBJ1-3, with D maybe TRBD1 (6 bases). Germline V gene data show CDR1 as KGHSH and CDR2 as LQKENI. The CDR3 contains 17 residues. With 2 bases removed from V and 1 base from J, the gap between germline ends came to 15 bases. The CDR3 sequence: CASSPRAQGRSGNTIYF. The DNA for the CDR3 is TGTGCCAGCTCACCAAGAGCCCAGGGGAGGTCTGGAAACACCATATATTTT.

This clone was observed once. The chain is built from TRBV28 and TRBJ2-5; D not resolved. The CDR3 length is 13 residues. Germline loops: CDR1 MDHEN, CDR2 SYDVKM. V was shortened by 3 bases and J by 1 base, with 6 bases between the two germline ends. CDR3 protein: CASSFRSQETQYF. In nucleotides, the CDR3 is TGTGCCAGCAGTTTCCGTTCCCAAGAGACCCAGTACTTC.

This clone was picked up one time. Other DNA sequences from this sample encode an identical CDR3 as well. This chain connects TRBV7-9 to TRBJ2-5; D gene ambiguous. V was cut by 2 bases and J by 5 bases, with 6 bases left in between. Looked up from germline, CDR1 is SEHNR and CDR2 is FQNEAQ (reference sequence). This CDR3 has 12 residues. The chain's CDR3 is CASSLSGETQYF. The CDR3 coding sequence is TGTGCCAGCAGCTTAAGTGGGGAGACCCAGTACTTC.

This chain connects TRBV7-3 to TRBJ2-2; D may be TRBD2 (5 bases). The CDR3 loop spans 14 amino acids. V was shortened by 10 bases and J by 7 bases, with 19 bases between the two germline ends. Per germline, CDR1 SGHTA and CDR2 FQGTGA. CDR3 in amino acids: CATRPRALGGELFF. CDR3 bases: TGTGCCACCAGACCGCGGGCCTTGGGCGGGGAGCTGTTTTTT.

The chain has TRBV19 and TRBJ2-2, with D perhaps TRBD2 (6 bases). V lost 6 bases and J 5 bases, leaving 16 bases between the germline ends. CDR3 length: 15 amino acids. The germline V gene has CDR1 LNHDA and CDR2 SQIVND (reference sequence). The DNA for the CDR3 is TGTGCCAGTAGCCTACTAGCCCCGGGGACCGGGGAGCTGTTTTTT. Protein sequence: CASSLLAPGTGELFF.

The chain uses TRBV15 and TRBJ2-7; 7 positions agree with TRBD1. Germline V gene data show CDR1 as LNHNV and CDR2 as YYDKDF (reference sequence). The CDR3 has 16 amino acids. V dropped 5 bases and J dropped 3; count of bases not matched to a gene: 13. The CDR3 sequence: CATSGGRDRGDYEQYF. DNA for the CDR3: TGTGCCACCAGCGGTGGCCGGGACAGAGGAGACTACGAGCAGTACTTC. Looking up the rest from reference TRBV15 and TRBJ2-7 gives the full variable domain: DAMVIQNPRYQVTQFGKPVTLSCSQTLNHNVMYWYQQKSSQAPKLLFHYYDKDFNNEADTPDNFQSRRPNTSFCFLDIRSPGLGDTAMYLCATSGGRDRGDYEQYFGPGTRLTVT.

This clone was detected only once. The chain is built from TRBV5-1 and TRBJ1-2; TRBD1 matches at 12 bases. Germline lookup yields CDR1 SGHRS and CDR2 YFSETQ. The CDR3 runs to 15 residues. J gave up 8 bases and V 3 bases, and 8 bases lay outside the gene matches. CDR3: CASSSGTGGFRGYTF. CDR3 sequence (DNA): TGCGCCAGCAGCTCCGGGACAGGGGGCTTCAGGGGCTACACCTTC.

The chain carries TRBV4-2 and TRBJ2-7; D may be TRBD2 (7 bases). Trimming removed 0 bases at V and 3 bases at J, with 21 bases between. The CDR3 is 18 residues long. The germline gives CDR1 LGHNA, CDR2 YNFKEQ. The CDR3 DNA sequence: TGTGCCAGCAGCCAAGAATTCGCAAGGGGGGGATTAAGCTACGAGCAGTACTTC. It translates to CASSQEFARGGLSYEQYF.

DNA for the CDR3: TGTGCCAGCATCCAGGGAACCGGGACAGGGGTTAGATACACCTTC. It encodes CASIQGTGTGVRYTF. The chain uses TRBV28 and TRBJ1-2; TRBD1 agrees at 10 bases. The trim removed 7 bases at V and 11 bases at J, leaving 16 bases unmatched. The germline gives CDR1 MDHEN, CDR2 SYDVKM. CDR3 length: 15 residues.

The chain carries TRBV7-2 and TRBJ2-1; D is possibly TRBD1 (7 bases). Germline CDR1 and CDR2: SGHTA and FQGNSA. Between the trimmed V and J ends, which lost 8 bases and 8 bases, there was a span of 19 bases. The CDR3 covers 14 residues. CDR3 in DNA: TGTGCCAGCGCCTTCCAGGGGGGCTTCGATGAGCAGTTCTTC. Protein product: CASAFQGGFDEQFF. Complete variable domain (other parts from reference TRBV7-2 and TRBJ2-1): GAGVSQSPSNKVTEKGKDVELRCDPISGHTALYWYRQSLGQGLEFLIYFQGNSAPDKSGLPSDRFSAERTGGSVSTLTIQRTQQEDSAVYLCASAFQGGFDEQFFGPGTRLTVL.

The rearrangement links TRBV28 to TRBJ1-2; no definite D call. The V gene's germline CDR1 is MDHEN and CDR2 SYDVKM. This CDR3 is 15 amino acids long. V was trimmed by 5 bases and J by 6 bases, leaving 19 bases between them. The CDR3 reads CASSRSGNWEDGYTF. Written as DNA, the CDR3 is TGTGCCAGCAGTAGATCAGGCAACTGGGAGGATGGCTACACCTTC.

As for this clone: Other nucleotide sequences in the sample specify the same CDR3. This chain connects TRBV28 to TRBJ1-1; maybe TRBD1 (5 bases). V lost 3 bases and J 4 bases, leaving 12 bases between the germline ends. The CDR3 length is 14 residues. Germline CDR1 and CDR2: MDHEN and SYDVKM. The CDR3 region has the DNA TGTGCCAGCAGTTTGGCCGGGAGGGGCACTGAAGCTTTCTTT. It is translated as CASSLAGRGTEAFF.

This clone was counted a few times. Other DNA sequences in this sample translate to the same CDR3. V is TRBV6-5 and J is TRBJ1-5; the match to TRBD1 covers 8 bases. The CDR3 is 14 amino acids. Germline V gene data show CDR1 as MNHEY and CDR2 as SVGAGI. With V trimmed by 6 bases and J by 4 bases, 5 bases remained unmatched. The CDR3 sequence: CASSQNRGNQPQHF. The CDR3 DNA reads TGTGCCAGCAGCCAAAACAGGGGGAATCAGCCCCAGCATTTT.

Comments on this clone: The same CDR3 also results from other DNA sequences found in this sample. The chain is built from TRBV28 and TRBJ2-7; no clear D gene. The CDR3 runs 11 residues. The germline CDR1 and CDR2 sequences are MDHEN and SYDVKM. V lost 3 bases and J 3 bases, leaving 3 bases between the germline ends. The CDR3 nucleotides are TGTGCCAGCAGTTTCCTCTACGAGCAGTACTTC. This codes for CASSFLYEQYF. The variable domain in full, with the rest retrieved from reference TRBV28 and TRBJ2-7, is DVKVTQSSRYLVKRTGEKVFLECVQDMDHENMFWYRQDPGLGLRLIYFSYDVKMKEKGDIPEGYSVSREKKERFSLILESASTNQTSMYLCASSFLYEQYFGPGTRLTVT.

The count of this clone is one. The same CDR3 is also encoded by other DNA sequences in this sample. This rearrangement joins TRBV7-2 to TRBJ2-7; TRBD1 matches at 7 bases. The germline V gene has CDR1 SGHTA and CDR2 FQGNSA. This CDR3 contains 15 residues. Trimming removed 1 base from V and 1 base from J; junction bases left unmatched: 4. Here the CDR3 reads CASSLGQGVSYEQYF. DNA for the CDR3: TGTGCCAGCAGCTTAGGTCAGGGGGTGTCCTACGAGCAGTACTTC.

This clone has only one observation. The gene calls are TRBV9 and TRBJ1-2; tentatively, D is TRBD1 (5 bases). Germline CDR1 reads SGDLS; CDR2 reads YYNGEE. The V gene lost 3 bases and the J gene lost 2 bases, with 11 bases spanning the gap. The CDR3 has 14 amino acids. CDR3 nucleotides: TGTGCCAGCAGCGGGGGCCCGGCCAACTATGGCTACACCTTC. Translated: CASSGGPANYGYTF.

This clone was recorded once. The rearrangement links TRBV28 to TRBJ1-1, with a weak D call TRBD1 (6 bases). There are 13 residues in the CDR3. V was pared by 6 bases and J by 5 bases, with 13 bases between. Germline assignment: CDR1 MDHEN and CDR2 SYDVKM. The CDR3 protein is CASRPGARTEAFF. The CDR3 bases are TGTGCCAGCAGGCCAGGGGCGCGGACTGAAGCTTTCTTT.

The rearrangement links TRBV9 to TRBJ1-1, with D uncertain. Germline V gene data show CDR1 as SGDLS and CDR2 as YYNGEE. Trimming removed 3 bases at V and 0 bases at J, with 12 bases between. This CDR3 spans 15 amino acids. CDR3 bases: TGTGCCAGCAGCGCAGGACGGCATATGAACACTGAAGCTTTCTTT. It yields the protein CASSAGRHMNTEAFF.

The chain uses TRBV19 and TRBJ1-1; 7 positions agree with TRBD1. The germline CDR1 and CDR2 sequences are LNHDA and SQIVND (reference sequence). The CDR3 has 12 residues. V dropped 6 bases and J dropped 5; count of bases not matched to a gene: 3. The CDR3 sequence: CASRRGRTEAFF. Written as DNA, the CDR3 is TGTGCCAGTAGGAGGGGGCGGACTGAAGCTTTCTTT.

The chain is built from TRBV27 and TRBJ1-6; possible D gene TRBD1, 6 bases. The CDR3 runs to 16 residues. Germline-derived CDR1 and CDR2 are MNHEY and SMNVEV (reference sequence). V lost 3 bases and J 7 bases, leaving 16 bases between the germline ends. This CDR3 is CASSFGRGGLNSPLHF. The CDR3 DNA reads as TGTGCCAGCAGTTTTGGCAGGGGAGGCCTAAATTCACCCCTCCACTTT.

The CDR3 spells CASGVPQTSGQGGDEQFF. The CDR3 DNA reads as TGTGCTAGTGGTGTCCCACAGACTAGCGGGCAGGGGGGCGATGAGCAGTTCTTC. The genes are TRBV12-5 and TRBJ2-1; the match to TRBD2 covers 10 bases. V was pared by 5 bases and J by 8 bases, with 18 bases of the junction left unmatched. The CDR3 spans 18 residues. Germline V gene sequence: CDR1 LGHNT, CDR2 FRNRAP.